This TCR beta chain comes out of a study of OX40 agonist ivuxolimab in advanced cancers. Points from the study as a whole: On average, CD8+ T cells had more expanded clones than CD4+.

Note on this clone: Antigen specificity is unknown.

V dropped 2 bases and J dropped 4; count of bases not matched to a gene: 3. The germline V gene encodes CDR1 SGHTA and CDR2 FQGNSA. CDR3 size: 15 residues. Libraries were prepared by immunoSEQ multiplex PCR; TCRdb keeps only in-frame clonotypes and omits some of them. Among about 58,000 clones listed, 82% were seen once. The sample in question was CD4+ or CD8+ T cells sorted from blood, obtained in a trial of the OX40 agonist ivuxolimab. The genes are TRBV7-2 and TRBJ2-3, with 10 bases identical to TRBD2. The sequence derives from an adult with an advanced solid tumor such as melanoma, head and neck, liver or kidney cancer. In DNA form, the CDR3 reads TGTGCCAGCAGCTTAACTAGCGGGGCTGCAGATACGCAGTATTTT. Translation gives CASSLTSGAADTQYF.